The 21 T cell receptor beta chains presented below share a single source sample, sequenced in a study of T cells after yellow fever vaccination. MiXCR, run by TCRdb on the 5' RACE reads, gives a single entry per CDR3 protein. The table has a few hundred thousand distinct CDR3 sequences, around 10% seen once. Sequenced here: CD4+ T cells sorted from PBMCs, sampled 5 days after the yellow fever booster vaccination. All receptors derive from a man aged 18 to 29 who received the YFV17D yellow fever vaccine.

V and J are TRBV24-1 and TRBJ2-7; D remains ambiguous. Looked up from germline, CDR1 is KGHDR and CDR2 is SFDVKD. The CDR3 is made up of 13 amino acids. Trimming pared 5 bases from V and 2 bases from J, leaving 9 bases between. This CDR3 reads CATSGSTTYEQYF. Written as DNA, the CDR3 is TGTGCCACCAGTGGAAGCACCACCTACGAGCAGTACTTC.

In this sample, this clonotype turned up many times. The chain recombines TRBV7-6 with TRBJ2-5; 8 nucleotides align to TRBD2. The ends lost 1 base at V and 5 bases at J; junction bases unmatched: 6. Germline CDR1 and CDR2: SGHVS and FNYEAQ. This CDR3 has 15 residues. The DNA of the CDR3 is TGTGCCAGCAGCTTAGTCGCGGGGGGTGTGGAGACCCAGTACTTC. Encoded protein: CASSLVAGGVETQYF.

Written as DNA, the CDR3 is TGCGCCAGCAGCTTGGTTAGGTCGGGGGGCTCCTACAATGAGCAGTTCTTC. Protein: CASSLVRSGGSYNEQFF. J is TRBJ2-1 and V is TRBV5-1; 7 bases are shared with TRBD2. The CDR3 extends over 17 amino acids. J gave up 0 bases and V 0 bases, and 6 bases lay outside the gene matches. The germline V gene encodes CDR1 SGHRS and CDR2 YFSETQ.

This clonotype occurred a few times. V and J are TRBV6-2 or TRBV6-3 and TRBJ2-4; 8 bases agree with TRBD1. Germline V gene data show CDR1 as MNHEY and CDR2 as SVGEGT. CDR3 length equals 17 residues. Unmatched junction bases numbered 13, after V lost 2 bases and J lost 7 bases. The CDR3 here is CASSYTHRGDLSNIQYF. CDR3 in DNA: TGTGCCAGCAGTTACACTCACAGGGGGGACCTGTCGAACATTCAGTACTTC.

The rearrangement joins TRBV5-6 to TRBJ1-2; no reliable D call. The CDR3 consists of 12 residues. CDR1 and CDR2 from the germline V gene are SGHDT and YYEEEE. V was clipped by 0 bases and J by 12 bases, with 12 bases between them. Here the CDR3 reads CASSLVPALDTF. In DNA, the CDR3 is TGTGCCAGCAGCTTGGTCCCGGCCTTAGACACCTTC.

Here the CDR3 reads CASTRQARQGPNEKLFF. For the CDR3, the DNA is TGCGCCAGCACCCGGCAGGCCCGGCAGGGTCCTAATGAAAAACTGTTTTTT. The V and J genes are TRBV4-1 and TRBJ1-4; D possibly corresponds to TRBD1 (5 bases). Trimming stripped 7 bases from V and 3 bases from J, with 21 bases between. The germline CDR1 and CDR2 sequences are MGHRA and YSYEKL. This CDR3 is built from 17 residues.

This clonotype was seen more than once but under ten times. The chain has TRBV5-1 and TRBJ1-2; no clear D gene. The V gene lost 4 bases and the J gene lost 0 bases, with 7 bases spanning the gap. The CDR3 runs to 13 residues. The germline V gene has CDR1 SGHRS and CDR2 YFSETQ. The CDR3 coding sequence is TGCGCCAGCAGCCCGTCCGCTAACTATGGCTACACCTTC. Protein sequence: CASSPSANYGYTF.

This chain joins TRBV2 and TRBJ1-5, with D maybe TRBD1 (5 bases). This CDR3 has 13 amino acids. V dropped 8 bases and J dropped 4 bases, with 12 bases sitting between them. Germline CDR1 and CDR2: SNHLY and FYNNEI. CDR3 in amino acids: CASSQGRNQPQHF. Written as DNA, the CDR3 is TGTGCCAGCTCCCAGGGTCGGAATCAGCCCCAGCATTTT.

This clonotype was recorded a few times. The rearrangement joins TRBV24-1 to TRBJ2-5; 9 nucleotides align to TRBD2. Germline V gene data show CDR1 as KGHDR and CDR2 as SFDVKD. The CDR3 is 15 amino acids. Trimming at V came to 3 bases and at J to 5 bases, leaving 6 bases not matched to a gene. CDR3 in amino acids: CATSDPSGAGETQYF. DNA for the CDR3: TGTGCCACCAGTGATCCTAGCGGGGCCGGGGAGACCCAGTACTTC.

J is TRBJ2-1 and V is TRBV5-1, with 13 bases identical to TRBD2. The V gene end was trimmed by 3 bases and the J gene end by 4 bases; junction bases not matched to a gene: 4. Germline-derived CDR1 and CDR2 are SGHRS and YFSETQ. This CDR3 comprises 16 residues. The CDR3, as DNA: TGCGCCAGCAGCTCCGAGACTAGCGGGGGGTACAATGAGCAGTTCTTC. Its protein is CASSSETSGGYNEQFF.

This clonotype occurred a few times. The junction and the germline gene differ at one end; a read error may be behind it. The V call is TRBV5-1, the J call TRBJ2-1; 11 positions match TRBD2. The CDR3 runs to 16 residues. Germline V CDR1 and CDR2: SGHRS, YFSETQ. CDR3 nucleotides: TGCGCCAGCAGCCGATCACTAGCGGGGGCCCGCAATGAGCAGATCTTC. Its translation is CASSRSLAGARNEQIF.

V gene TRBV7-6 combines with J gene TRBJ2-2; no clear D gene. Trimming took off 1 base at V and 5 bases at J, with 8 bases between the two ends. The CDR3 is made up of 14 amino acids. Germline V gene sequence: CDR1 SGHVS, CDR2 FNYEAQ. The CDR3 protein is CASSLVGETGELFF. The CDR3 DNA reads as TGTGCCAGCAGCTTAGTTGGGGAAACCGGGGAGCTGTTTTTT.

The V and J genes are TRBV3-1 and TRBJ2-7, with D possibly TRBD1 on 6 matching bases. CDR3 length: 14 residues. The V end lost 3 bases, the J end lost 5 bases, and 14 bases lay between the germline ends. Germline V gives CDR1 LGHDT, CDR2 YNNKEL (reference sequence). This CDR3 reads CASSHSQGPHEQYF. Here the CDR3 DNA reads TGTGCCAGCAGCCATTCTCAGGGGCCCCACGAGCAGTACTTC.

The chain combines TRBV24-1 with TRBJ2-1; 10 bases map to TRBD2. J was trimmed by 5 bases and V by 3 bases; bases with no gene match: 6. The germline CDR1 and CDR2 sequences are KGHDR and SFDVKD. This CDR3 comprises 16 residues. CDR3 region: CATSDPGLAAHNEQFF. The CDR3 nucleotides read TGTGCCACCAGTGATCCCGGACTAGCGGCCCACAATGAGCAGTTCTTC.

The rearrangement uses TRBV7-2 and TRBJ2-3, with D unresolved. CDR3 length: 12 amino acids. V gave up 4 bases and J gave up 10 bases, with 12 bases separating them. Looked up from germline, CDR1 is SGHTA and CDR2 is FQGNSA. The CDR3 nucleotides read TGTGCCAGCAGCTCCCGCCGCCCGCCGCAGTATTTT. Residues: CASSSRRPPQYF.

This clonotype was counted between two and nine times. The V call is TRBV7-2, the J call TRBJ1-5; perhaps TRBD1 as D (6 bases). From germline, CDR1 is SGHTA and CDR2 FQGNSA. The CDR3 extends over 15 amino acids. Trimming left V 5 bases short and J 4 bases short, with 15 bases between. CDR3 in amino acids: CASSLRQATNQPQHF. CDR3 sequence (DNA): TGTGCCAGCAGCCTCCGACAGGCGACGAATCAGCCCCAGCATTTT.

In this sample, this clonotype turned up once. The chain links TRBV2 to TRBJ1-1, with D possibly TRBD1 on 6 matching bases. Germline CDR1 SNHLY, CDR2 FYNNEI. Trimming took 2 bases from V and 3 from J, leaving 13 bases between them. This CDR3 contains 15 residues. CDR3 amino acids: CASSEQGAGDTEAFF. In nucleotides, the CDR3 is TGTGCCAGCAGTGAACAAGGTGCAGGGGACACTGAAGCTTTCTTT.

The chain is built from TRBV7-2 and TRBJ2-5; a possible D gene is TRBD2 (7 bases). Germline CDR1 reads SGHTA; CDR2 reads FQGNSA. CDR3 size: 14 residues. The germline V and J ends were trimmed by 5 bases and 5 bases, with 15 bases remaining between them. Here the CDR3 DNA reads TGTGCCAGCAGCCGGGCGGGGGCGAGGGAGACCCAGTACTTC. Translation: CASSRAGARETQYF.

The J gene is TRBJ1-1, the V gene TRBV7-8; D ambiguous. CDR3 length: 13 residues. V gave up 7 bases and J gave up 4 bases, with 13 bases separating them. Germline CDR1 is SGHVS and CDR2 is FQNEAQ. CDR3 in DNA: TGTGCCAGCAACCGGGTGTATGGCACTGAAGCTTTCTTT. Residues: CASNRVYGTEAFF.

This rearrangement joins TRBV6-1 to TRBJ2-7, with 8 bases matching TRBD1. Germline trimming cut 2 bases from V and 4 bases from J; bases unmatched to any gene: 7. The CDR3 has 15 amino acids. Germline V gene lookup returns CDR1 MNHNS and CDR2 SASEGT. Here the CDR3 DNA reads TGTGCCAGCAGTGAACAAAGGACAGGGTTGTACGAGCAGTACTTC. Protein product: CASSEQRTGLYEQYF.

This clonotype was seen only a few times. The chain carries TRBV20-1 and TRBJ1-2, with 8 bases matching TRBD1. CDR3 length equals 13 residues. Germline V gives CDR1 DFQATT, CDR2 SNEGSKA (reference sequence). V trimming: 6 bases; J trimming: 7 bases; junction bases outside the gene matches: 10. This CDR3 reads CSAWYRGSAGYTF. The CDR3 nucleotides are TGCAGTGCCTGGTACAGGGGGTCGGCTGGCTACACCTTC.